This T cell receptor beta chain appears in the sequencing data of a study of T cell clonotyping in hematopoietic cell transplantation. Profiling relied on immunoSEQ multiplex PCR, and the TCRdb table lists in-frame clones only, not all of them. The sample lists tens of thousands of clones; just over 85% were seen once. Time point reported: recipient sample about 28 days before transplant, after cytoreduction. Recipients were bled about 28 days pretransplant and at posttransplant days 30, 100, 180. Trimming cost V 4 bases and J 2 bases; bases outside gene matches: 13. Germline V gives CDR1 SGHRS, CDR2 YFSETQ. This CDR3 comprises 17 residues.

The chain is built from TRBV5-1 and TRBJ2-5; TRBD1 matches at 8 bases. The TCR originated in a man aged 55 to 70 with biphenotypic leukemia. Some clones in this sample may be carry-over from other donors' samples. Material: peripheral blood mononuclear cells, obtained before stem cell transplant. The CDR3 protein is CASSATPQGVGQETQYF. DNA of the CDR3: TGCGCCAGCAGCGCCACCCCACAGGGGGTTGGACAAGAGACCCAGTACTTC.